One and the same sample provided the 26 T cell receptor beta chains below, sequenced in a study of blood T cell repertoires in COVID-19. TCRdb's table, derived via immunoSEQ multiplex PCR, lists solely in-frame clones and lacks some. The repertoire includes about 140,000 clones, roughly 80% of them detected once, and roughly 8.6% sits in the top ten. Sequencing was carried out using peripheral blood. All receptors derive from a woman older than 75 in a cohort sampled during active or convalescent COVID-19.

The CDR3 bases are TGCGCCAGCGGTCCCAGGGACTCCTACGAGCAGTACGTC. It yields the protein CASGPRDSYEQYV. This rearrangement joins TRBV10-1 to TRBJ2-7; tentative D call: TRBD1 (5 bases). The CDR3 covers 13 residues. V was cut by 8 bases and J by 0 bases, with 11 bases left in between. CDR1 and CDR2 from the germline V gene are WNHNN and SYGVQD (reference sequence).

This sequence joins TRBV28 and TRBJ1-2; no clear D gene. Germline V gene sequence: CDR1 MDHEN, CDR2 SYDVKM. The CDR3 totals 12 residues. V was pared by 6 bases and J by 5 bases, with 10 bases between. CDR3 sequence: CASSLSLYGYTF. The CDR3 nucleotides are TGTGCCAGCAGCCTGAGCCTATATGGCTACACCTTC.

This clone was detected once. The chain joins TRBV7-2 to TRBJ2-3; TRBD1 matches at 7 bases. Germline V gives CDR1 SGHTA, CDR2 FQGNSA. The CDR3 contains 12 residues. Germline trimming cut 5 bases from V and 10 bases from J; bases unmatched to any gene: 6. DNA for the CDR3: TGTGCCAGCAGCCCCCGACAGGGCCCGCAGTATTTT. It is translated as CASSPRQGPQYF.

V usage is TRBV6-2 or TRBV6-3 and J usage is TRBJ2-3; 9 bases align to TRBD2. Unmatched junction bases numbered 0, after V lost 5 bases and J lost 6 bases. From germline, CDR1 is MNHEY and CDR2 SVGEGT. This CDR3 region has 12 residues. The CDR3 DNA sequence: TGTGCCAGCAGTACTAGCGGGGATACGCAGTATTTT. Translation gives CASSTSGDTQYF.

This clone was picked up one time. V is TRBV12-5 and J is TRBJ1-1, with 9 bases lining up with TRBD1. V trimming: 6 bases; J trimming: 4 bases; junction bases outside the gene matches: 3. The CDR3 is 13 amino acids. From germline, CDR1 is LGHNT and CDR2 FRNRAP. For the CDR3, the DNA is TGTGCTAGTGGCCAGACAGGGGGCACTGAAGCTTTCTTT. As protein: CASGQTGGTEAFF.

The chain joins TRBV9 to TRBJ1-2; 7 nucleotides match TRBD1. Per germline, CDR1 SGDLS and CDR2 YYNGEE. CDR3 size: 15 residues. Trimming removed 3 bases from V and 2 bases from J; junction bases left unmatched: 7. The CDR3 region is CASSARDSENYGYTF. The CDR3 bases are TGTGCCAGCAGCGCTCGGGACAGTGAGAACTATGGCTACACCTTC. Combining the CDR3 with reference TRBV9 and TRBJ1-2 gives the whole variable domain DSGVTQTPKHLITATGQRVTLRCSPRSGDLSVYWYQQSLDQGLQFLIQYYNGEERAKGNILERFSAQQFPDLHSELNLSSLELGDSALYFCASSARDSENYGYTFGSGTRLTVV.

V is TRBV28 and J is TRBJ1-1; tentative D call: TRBD1 (6 bases). This CDR3 has 15 amino acids. Germline V gives CDR1 MDHEN, CDR2 SYDVKM. With 6 bases removed from V and 0 bases from J, the gap between germline ends came to 14 bases. CDR3 bases: TGTGCCAGCAGGACGTGGACAGCCATGAACACTGAAGCTTTCTTT. Its translation: CASRTWTAMNTEAFF.

The table lists this clone with a count of one. The chain recombines TRBV7-9 with TRBJ2-5; possibly TRBD2 for D (6 bases). Germline V lookup: CDR1 SEHNR, CDR2 FQNEAQ (reference sequence). There are 15 residues in the CDR3. The V and J ends lost 5 bases and 4 bases respectively, with 17 bases between them. The CDR3 loop is CASSQTPGTAETQYF. In DNA form, the CDR3 reads TGTGCCAGCAGCCAAACTCCCGGGACTGCAGAGACCCAGTACTTC.

The CDR3 DNA sequence: TGTGCCAGCAGCTCCAGAGGAAACTCTGGAAACACCATATATTTT. It codes for CASSSRGNSGNTIYF. The rearrangement links TRBV7-8 to TRBJ1-3; no clear D gene. This CDR3 is built from 15 residues. The germline V and J ends were trimmed by 4 bases and 0 bases, with 10 bases remaining between them. Germline V gives CDR1 SGHVS, CDR2 FQNEAQ.

The J gene is TRBJ2-3, the V gene TRBV11-2; maybe TRBD2 (7 bases). This CDR3 has 17 amino acids. Germline CDR1 SGHAT, CDR2 FQNNGV. V was clipped by 5 bases and J by 0 bases, with 18 bases between them. CDR3: CASSPRMAGASTDTQYF. The CDR3 region has the DNA TGTGCCAGCAGCCCTCGGATGGCGGGGGCCAGCACAGATACGCAGTATTTT. The variable domain in full, completed from reference TRBV11-2 and TRBJ2-3, reads EAGVAQSPRYKIIEKRQSVAFWCNPISGHATLYWYQQILGQGPKLLIQFQNNGVVDDSQLPKDRFSAERLKGVDSTLKIQPAKLEDSAVYLCASSPRMAGASTDTQYFGPGTRLTVL.

This clone came up once. The rearrangement links TRBV4-2 to TRBJ2-7; 14 nucleotides match TRBD2. The CDR3 totals 18 residues. After removal of 1 base from V and 2 bases from J, the junction contained 7 bases not matched to a gene. Germline CDR1 reads LGHNA; CDR2 reads YNFKEQ. Here the CDR3 reads CASSQGSGTSGGTYEQYV. CDR3 coding DNA: TGTGCCAGCAGCCAAGGGTCGGGGACTAGCGGGGGAACCTACGAGCAGTACGTC.

This rearrangement joins TRBV13 to TRBJ2-4; 8 nucleotides line up with TRBD2. CDR1 is PRHDT, CDR2 FYEKMQ, per germline (reference sequence). J was trimmed by 1 base and V by 5 bases; bases with no gene match: 10. CDR3 length: 17 amino acids. The chain's CDR3 is CASSPSWTGGAKNIQYF. The CDR3, as DNA: TGTGCCAGCAGCCCATCTTGGACGGGGGGGGCCAAAAACATTCAGTACTTC.

This chain links TRBV30 with TRBJ2-3; no clear D gene. The V end was cut by 5 bases, the J end by 6 bases, with 12 bases between. The length of the CDR3 is 12 residues. CDR1 and CDR2 (germline): GTSNPN, SVGIG (reference sequence). The CDR3 spells CAWSIILDTQYF. CDR3 nucleotide sequence: TGTGCCTGGTCTATTATTTTGGATACGCAGTATTTT. Full variable domain (outside the CDR3, taken from reference TRBV30 and TRBJ2-3): SQTIHQWPATLVQPVGSPLSLECTVEGTSNPNLYWYRQAAGRGLQLLFYSVGIGQISSEVPQNLSASRPQDRQFILSSKKLLLSDSGFYLCAWSIILDTQYFGPGTRLTVL.

This clone showed up just once. The chain recombines TRBV24-1 with TRBJ1-2; 8 positions agree with TRBD1. With V trimmed by 7 bases and J by 4 bases, 1 base remained unmatched. The germline V gene has CDR1 KGHDR and CDR2 SFDVKD. This CDR3 is 12 amino acids long. For the CDR3, the DNA is TGTGCCACCAGCGGGACAGGCTATGGCTACACCTTC. Its translation is CATSGTGYGYTF.

This sequence joins TRBV3-1 (or the pseudogene TRBV3-2) and TRBJ2-7, with TRBD2 matching 7 bases. CDR1 is LGHDT and CDR2 is YNNKEL in the germline V gene (reference sequence). J was trimmed by 1 base and V by 4 bases; bases with no gene match: 7. This CDR3 comprises 15 residues. CDR3 coding DNA: TGTGCCAGCAGCCTATTCGAAGCGGGGTCCTACGAGCAGTACTTC. It is translated as CASSLFEAGSYEQYF.

The chain employs TRBV3-1 (or the pseudogene TRBV3-2) and TRBJ2-5; 7 bases are shared with TRBD2. V shed 4 bases, J shed 2 bases, and the junction held 7 bases outside the gene matches. CDR3 length: 15 residues. Germline lookup yields CDR1 LGHDT and CDR2 YNNKEL (reference sequence). CDR3 sequence reads: CASSLGPSGQETQYF. CDR3 nucleotides: TGTGCCAGCAGCCTAGGCCCTAGCGGACAAGAGACCCAGTACTTC.

The CDR3 coding sequence is TGCGCCAGCAGCTTCGGGACAGTTAATTCACCCCTCCACTTT. This gives the protein CASSFGTVNSPLHF. This rearrangement joins TRBV5-1 to TRBJ1-6; TRBD1 agrees at 7 bases. The CDR3 is 14 residues long. Per the germline V gene, CDR1 is SGHRS and CDR2 is YFSETQ. Trimming took 2 bases from V and 6 from J; bases not matched to a gene: 2.

The chain combines TRBV28 with TRBJ1-2; 7 bases line up with TRBD1. This CDR3 region has 12 residues. V trimming: 8 bases; J trimming: 4 bases; junction bases outside the gene matches: 4. Germline V lookup: CDR1 MDHEN, CDR2 SYDVKM. CDR3 region: CASQGGPYGYTF. DNA of the CDR3: TGTGCCAGCCAAGGGGGCCCCTATGGCTACACCTTC.

The rearrangement links TRBV6-7 to TRBJ2-1, with a possible D match to TRBD1 (6 bases). TRBV6-7 counts as an open reading frame of uncertain function. This CDR3 spans 16 amino acids. V lost 3 bases and J lost 2, with 14 bases in between. The CDR3 loop reads CASSYSGACAYNEQFF. CDR3 bases: TGTGCCAGCAGTTATTCAGGGGCCTGCGCCTACAATGAGCAGTTCTTC.

J is TRBJ1-5 and V is TRBV6-1, with D maybe TRBD1 (5 bases). CDR1 is MNHNS, CDR2 SASEGT, per germline. V lost 2 bases and J 5 bases, leaving 7 bases between the germline ends. The CDR3 has 13 residues. CDR3 bases: TGTGCCAGCAGTGAATCGGGGGATCAGCCCCAGCATTTT. This translates into CASSESGDQPQHF.

The chain joins TRBV12-5 to TRBJ1-2; D unresolved. Germline-derived CDR1 and CDR2 are LGHNT and FRNRAP. Trimming shortened V by 0 bases and J by 7 bases, and 9 bases separated the two germline ends. This CDR3 comprises 13 residues. The CDR3 spells CASGLVAGLGYTF. CDR3 sequence (DNA): TGTGCTAGTGGTTTGGTAGCAGGACTTGGCTACACCTTC.

The J gene is TRBJ1-6, the V gene TRBV5-1, with D perhaps TRBD1 (6 bases). CDR3 length equals 14 residues. V lost 0 bases, J lost 8 bases, and 9 bases lay in between. Germline CDR1 is SGHRS and CDR2 is YFSETQ. DNA for the CDR3: TGCGCCAGCAGCTTGGTCGCAGGGGATTCACCCCTCCACTTT. Encoded protein: CASSLVAGDSPLHF.

The chain employs TRBV19 and TRBJ1-3; D perhaps matches TRBD1 (6 bases). This CDR3 contains 14 residues. The V end lost 8 bases, the J end lost 4 bases, and 15 bases lay between the germline ends. Germline CDR1 and CDR2: LNHDA and SQIVND (reference sequence). The CDR3 sequence: CASAKGGSGNTIYF. The CDR3 coding sequence is TGTGCCAGTGCCAAGGGGGGGTCAGGAAACACCATATATTTT. The full variable domain, in which reference TRBV19 and TRBJ1-3 provide the parts outside the CDR3, is DGGITQSPKYLFRKEGQNVTLSCEQNLNHDAMYWYRQDPGQGLRLIYYSQIVNDFQKGDIAEGYSVSREKKESFPLTVTSAQKNPTAFYLCASAKGGSGNTIYFGEGSWLTVV.

This clone appeared once. J is TRBJ1-2 and V is TRBV19, with D perhaps matching TRBD1 (5 bases). This CDR3 has 14 amino acids. From germline, CDR1 is LNHDA and CDR2 SQIVND (reference sequence). V lost 0 bases, J lost 7 bases, and 12 bases lay in between. The CDR3 sequence: CASSIDQGARGYTF. CDR3 DNA sequence: TGTGCCAGTAGTATAGATCAAGGGGCGCGTGGCTACACCTTC. Full variable domain (missing parts from reference TRBV19 and TRBJ1-2): DGGITQSPKYLFRKEGQNVTLSCEQNLNHDAMYWYRQDPGQGLRLIYYSQIVNDFQKGDIAEGYSVSREKKESFPLTVTSAQKNPTAFYLCASSIDQGARGYTFGSGTRLTVV.

The V call is TRBV6-2 or TRBV6-3, the J call TRBJ2-5; 12 bases are a match to TRBD2. Germline CDR1 reads MNHEY; CDR2 reads SVGEGT. CDR3 length equals 15 residues. J gave up 5 bases and V 0 bases, and 1 base lay outside the gene matches. CDR3 sequence reads: CASSYSGLAGETQYF. The CDR3 nucleotides read TGTGCCAGCAGTTACTCCGGACTAGCGGGGGAGACCCAGTACTTC.

V usage is TRBV6-5 and J usage is TRBJ1-2; tentatively, D is TRBD1 (6 bases). Per germline, CDR1 MNHEY and CDR2 SVGAGI. This CDR3 contains 14 residues. V was trimmed by 5 bases and J by 4 bases, leaving 14 bases between them. The CDR3 protein is CASSRDNYGYGYTF. In DNA, the CDR3 is TGTGCCAGCAGTCGGGACAACTACGGCTATGGCTACACCTTC.